What follows are 14 T cell receptor beta chains derived from one specimen sequenced in a study of CD8 T cells in Susac syndrome. A quantity of 0.5 to 1 ug RNA underwent reverse transcription using random hexamers. MiXCR was run by TCRdb on the immunoSEQ multiplex PCR reads, yielding one entry per CDR3 protein. The profile covers 150,000 to 200,000 distinct CDR3 sequences, with nearly 97% appearing a single time and 0.093% taken by the ten largest. Sequenced: CD4+ T cells from PBMCs. Source of these receptors: a human donor with multiple sclerosis.

The chain joins TRBV7-8 to TRBJ1-1; no clear D gene. This CDR3 region has 17 residues. V was shortened by 5 bases and J by 0 bases, with 19 bases between the two germline ends. Germline-derived CDR1 and CDR2 are SGHVS and FQNEAQ. CDR3 sequence (DNA): TGTGCCAGCAGCCCTCGGGCTACAGCTGACATGAACACTGAAGCTTTCTTT. Translation: CASSPRATADMNTEAFF. The whole variable domain, remainder taken from reference TRBV7-8 and TRBJ1-1, is GAGVSQSPRYKVAKRGQDVALRCDPISGHVSLFWYQQALGQGPEFLTYFQNEAQLDKSGLPSDRFFAERPEGSVSTLKIQRTQQEDSAVYLCASSPRATADMNTEAFFGQGTRLTVV.

This chain joins TRBV23-1 and TRBJ1-4; TRBD1 matches 12 bases. TRBV23-1 is an ORF for which the function is uncertain. J lost 8 bases, V lost 4 bases, and 5 bases had no gene match. This CDR3 has 15 residues. This CDR3 reads CASSPIGTGGEKLFF. CDR3 bases: TGCGCCAGCAGTCCCATTGGGACAGGGGGCGAAAAACTGTTTTTT.

The V call is TRBV20-1, the J call TRBJ1-5; 10 positions agree with TRBD1. J lost 3 bases, V lost 0 bases, and 5 bases had no gene match. Germline CDR1 and CDR2: DFQATT and SNEGSKA (reference sequence). The CDR3 totals 16 residues. In DNA form, the CDR3 reads TGCAGTGCTAGAGATCCGGACAGGGGGGACAATCAGCCCCAGCATTTT. It is translated as CSARDPDRGDNQPQHF.

This chain joins TRBV3-1 and TRBJ2-3, with 8 positions matching TRBD2. V shed 4 bases and J 3 bases; nucleotides not matched to a gene: 6. The CDR3 has 15 residues. CDR1 is LGHDT, CDR2 YNNKEL, per germline (reference sequence). The CDR3 DNA is TGTGCCAGCAGCCTTCGAGCGGGGGATACAGATACGCAGTATTTT. Translating it yields CASSLRAGDTDTQYF.

The chain joins TRBV27 to TRBJ2-7; 8 bases map to TRBD1. CDR3 length: 15 amino acids. Germline V gene data show CDR1 as MNHEY and CDR2 as SMNVEV (reference sequence). J lost 3 bases, V lost 2 bases, and 6 bases had no gene match. CDR3 protein: CASSLRSGTGYEQYF. The CDR3 region has the DNA TGTGCCAGCAGTTTACGTTCCGGGACAGGCTACGAGCAGTACTTC.

V and J are TRBV2 and TRBJ2-1; weak D call: TRBD1 (5 bases). From germline, CDR1 is SNHLY and CDR2 FYNNEI. The CDR3 has 12 amino acids. V shed 6 bases and J shed 10 bases, with 13 bases lying between them. The DNA of the CDR3 is TGTGCCAGCAGAGATTCAGGGCTGGAGCAGTTCTTC. This codes for CASRDSGLEQFF.

V is TRBV30 and J is TRBJ1-4; D is unresolved. Deletions cut 0 bases from V and 8 bases from J, with 10 bases between. The CDR3 runs 13 residues. CDR1 is GTSNPN, CDR2 SVGIG, per germline (reference sequence). The CDR3 sequence: CAWSVWSLEKLFF. The DNA for the CDR3 is TGTGCCTGGAGTGTCTGGTCTCTCGAAAAACTGTTTTTT.

This sequence joins TRBV18 and TRBJ2-3; D not resolved. The CDR3 is made up of 16 amino acids. Trimming stripped 0 bases from V and 0 bases from J, with 10 bases between. Germline CDR1 KGHSH, CDR2 LQKENI. The CDR3 bases are TGTGCCAGCTCACCACCCAAACAGCCTAGCACAGATACGCAGTATTTT. Translating gives CASSPPKQPSTDTQYF.

V usage is TRBV19 and J usage is TRBJ2-5; the match to TRBD1 covers 8 bases. CDR3 length: 12 residues. Germline values: CDR1 LNHDA, CDR2 SQIVND (reference sequence). J gave up 5 bases and V 8 bases, and 4 bases lay outside the gene matches. CDR3 nucleotides: TGTGCCAGTCAGGGGGCTGCCGAGACCCAGTACTTC. The encoded protein is CASQGAAETQYF. The variable domain in full, completed from reference TRBV19 and TRBJ2-5, reads DGGITQSPKYLFRKEGQNVTLSCEQNLNHDAMYWYRQDPGQGLRLIYYSQIVNDFQKGDIAEGYSVSREKKESFPLTVTSAQKNPTAFYLCASQGAAETQYFGPGTRLLVL.

The rearrangement uses TRBV14 and TRBJ2-2; perhaps TRBD2 as D (5 bases). Per the germline V gene, CDR1 is SGHDN and CDR2 is FVKESK. The CDR3 length is 15 residues. Trimming removed 1 base from V and 7 bases from J, with 13 bases in between. CDR3 DNA: TGTGCCAGCAGCCAAGTCTCCCGAGGGCACGGGGAGCTGTTTTTT. Its protein product is CASSQVSRGHGELFF.

This chain uses TRBV27 with TRBJ1-1, with D unresolved. Deletions cut 6 bases from V and 1 base from J, with 15 bases between. CDR1 is MNHEY, CDR2 SMNVEV, per germline (reference sequence). The CDR3 sequence is 15 residues long. This chain's CDR3 is CASSLRGRSNTEAFF. The CDR3 DNA sequence: TGTGCCAGCAGCCTCCGAGGGCGTTCGAACACTGAAGCTTTCTTT.

This chain connects TRBV12-3 or TRBV12-4 to TRBJ2-1; 12 bases line up with TRBD1. This CDR3 comprises 14 residues. The junction had 7 bases not matched to a gene; V was cut back by 6 bases and J by 10 bases. CDR3 sequence reads: CASSWDRGLGEQFF. In DNA form, the CDR3 reads TGTGCCAGCAGCTGGGACAGGGGGCTGGGAGAGCAGTTCTTC.

The chain combines TRBV6-5 with TRBJ2-7; 7 nucleotides match TRBD1. CDR1 and CDR2 (germline): MNHEY, SVGAGI. V shed 7 bases, J shed 3 bases, and the junction held 9 bases outside the gene matches. The CDR3 runs 14 residues. The CDR3, as DNA: TGTGCCAGCAAAAGGGGGCAGGGGGTCTACGAGCAGTACTTC. Translation gives CASKRGQGVYEQYF.

Only a few counts were recorded for this clonotype. The chain links TRBV7-2 to TRBJ1-2, with 8 bases that match TRBD1. The CDR3 sequence is 13 residues long. The germline V gene encodes CDR1 SGHTA and CDR2 FQGNSA. V dropped 4 bases and J dropped 5; count of bases not matched to a gene: 3. CDR3 DNA sequence: TGTGCCAGCAGCTCTCACAGGGGGTATGGCTACACCTTC. Protein sequence: CASSSHRGYGYTF.